Here is one T cell receptor (beta chain) with its context. Described treatment: 15 to 20 received Ad26.COV2.S at low or high dose, single or two shots; 5 received placebo; per-sample allocation not given. Collection of the samples took place on day 63 after the first injection of vaccine or placebo. This entry comes from a study of Ad26.COV2.S vaccination and SARS-CoV-2 variants. The protocol was immunoSEQ multiplex PCR, while the TCRdb copy is restricted to in-frame clones and leaves out a portion. The sample carries approximately 410,000 clones, 92% recorded once. Trimming took off 0 bases at V and 2 bases at J, with 5 bases between the two ends. From germline, CDR1 is GTSNPN and CDR2 SVGIG (reference sequence). CDR3 length: 13 residues.

V usage is TRBV30 and J usage is TRBJ1-5; D gene uncertain. The starting material was peripheral blood, obtained in a trial of Ad26.COV2.S vaccine versus placebo. The TCR sequence derives from a person aged 18-65 years who received the Ad26.COV2.S COVID-19 vaccine or a placebo. The CDR3 spells CAWSVNGNQPQHF. DNA of the CDR3: TGTGCCTGGAGTGTGAACGGCAATCAGCCCCAGCATTTT.